A selection of T cell receptor beta chains follows, all from one sample in a study of blood T cell repertoires in COVID-19. Profiled with immunoSEQ multiplex PCR; TCRdb holds only in-frame clones, not every one. The repertoire holds roughly 670,000 clones, with 85% to 90% as singletons. Sequencing was done on a sample of peripheral blood. These receptors were collected from a woman younger than 30 with acute or convalescent COVID-19. Each CDR3 is given with its conserved first and last residue. The order of the fields is CDR3 length, V gene, D gene, J gene, clone size, CDR3 protein, CDR3 DNA. The D gene is left open where the match is weak. Size tells how often a clone was seen (once, few, many) or the class of an expanded clone, and some rows leave it out.

15	TRBV30	NA	TRBJ1-3	NA	CAWSVIGSSGNTIYF	TGTGCCTGGAGTGTTATAGGGAGCTCTGGAAACACCATATATTTT
13	TRBV3-1/TRBV3-2	TRBD1	TRBJ2-5	NA	CASSQSGGETQYF	TGTGCCAGCAGCCAATCAGGGGGCGAGACCCAGTACTTC
13	TRBV2	NA	TRBJ1-1	NA	CASSHRVGTEAFF	TGTGCCAGCAGTCACAGGGTCGGCACTGAAGCTTTCTTT
16	TRBV7-9	TRBD1	TRBJ1-5	NA	CASSGLGDRGRGPQHF	TGTGCCAGCAGCGGTTTGGGGGACAGGGGCCGGGGTCCCCAGCATTTT
14	TRBV7-9	TRBD1	TRBJ1-2	NA	CASSFSGGNYGYTF	TGTGCCAGCAGCTTTTCAGGGGGGAACTATGGCTACACCTTC
11	TRBV4-1	NA	TRBJ1-1	NA	CASSHPGGAFF	TGCGCCAGCAGCCACCCGGGGGGGGCTTTCTTT
12	TRBV30	TRBD1	TRBJ1-5	NA	CALTGPGQPQHF	TGTGCCTTGACAGGGCCGGGTCAGCCCCAGCATTTT
18	TRBV18	TRBD2	TRBJ2-2	NA	CASSPGLAGGPNTGELFF	TGTGCCAGCTCACCAGGACTAGCGGGGGGGCCAAACACCGGGGAGCTGTTTTTT
14	TRBV3-1/TRBV3-2	NA	TRBJ2-7	NA	CASSQEDEGDEQYF	TGTGCCAGCAGCCAAGAGGATGAAGGAGACGAGCAGTACTTC
16	TRBV5-5	NA	TRBJ1-3	NA	CASSLASDLWRDTIYF	TGTGCCAGCAGCTTGGCTTCGGATCTCTGGAGGGACACCATATATTTT
15	TRBV5-1	NA	TRBJ2-2	few	CASSLWGEDTGELFF	TGCGCCAGCAGCTTGTGGGGGGAGGACACCGGGGAGCTGTTTTTT
12	TRBV29-1	TRBD1	TRBJ1-1	NA	CSAAGGRTEAFF	TGCAGCGCGGCAGGGGGTAGGACTGAAGCTTTCTTT
12	TRBV30	TRBD1	TRBJ1-1	NA	CAWGTGDTEAFF	TGTGCCTGGGGGACAGGGGACACTGAAGCTTTCTTT
17	TRBV7-3	TRBD2	TRBJ2-3	NA	CASSSRTSGGSTDTQYF	TGTGCCAGCAGCTCTCGGACTAGCGGGGGGAGCACAGATACGCAGTATTTT
18	TRBV11-2	TRBD1	TRBJ1-1	few	CASSLITGGRYTYTEAFF	TGTGCCAGCAGCTTAATCACAGGGGGCCGGTACACGTACACTGAAGCTTTCTTT
11	TRBV2	TRBD1	TRBJ1-1	NA	CASGTGAEAFF	TGTGCCAGCGGGACAGGGGCTGAAGCTTTCTTT
13	TRBV6-5	TRBD1	TRBJ1-2	NA	CASHVKGARGYTF	TGTGCCAGTCACGTAAAGGGGGCTCGGGGCTACACCTTC
16	TRBV5-1	TRBD1	TRBJ1-2	NA	CASSSDRGRSNYGYTF	TGCGCCAGCAGCTCGGACAGGGGGCGAAGTAACTATGGCTACACCTTC
11	TRBV30	NA	TRBJ1-2	NA	CAWGWAFGYTF	TGTGCCTGGGGATGGGCCTTTGGCTACACCTTC
11	TRBV29-1	NA	TRBJ1-2	NA	CTVRQVQGYTF	TGCACCGTTCGACAGGTACAGGGCTACACCTTC
15	TRBV7-6	NA	TRBJ1-1	NA	CASSLAVRGNTEAFF	TGTGCCAGCAGCTTAGCGGTCAGGGGGAACACTGAAGCTTTCTTT
13	TRBV7-2	NA	TRBJ2-7	NA	CASSLRHSYEQYF	TGTGCCAGCAGCTTAAGACATTCCTACGAGCAGTACTTC
16	TRBV7-7	NA	TRBJ2-2	NA	CASSPLSGEDTGELFF	TGTGCCAGCAGCCCCCTGTCGGGGGAGGACACCGGGGAGCTGTTTTTT
12	TRBV12-3/TRBV12-4	NA	TRBJ1-5	NA	CASSRGGQPQHF	TGTGCCAGCAGTAGAGGGGGTCAGCCCCAGCATTTT
15	TRBV15	NA	TRBJ1-1	NA	CATSRSRDTRPEAFF	TGTGCCACCAGCCGGAGCCGGGACACAAGGCCTGAAGCTTTCTTT